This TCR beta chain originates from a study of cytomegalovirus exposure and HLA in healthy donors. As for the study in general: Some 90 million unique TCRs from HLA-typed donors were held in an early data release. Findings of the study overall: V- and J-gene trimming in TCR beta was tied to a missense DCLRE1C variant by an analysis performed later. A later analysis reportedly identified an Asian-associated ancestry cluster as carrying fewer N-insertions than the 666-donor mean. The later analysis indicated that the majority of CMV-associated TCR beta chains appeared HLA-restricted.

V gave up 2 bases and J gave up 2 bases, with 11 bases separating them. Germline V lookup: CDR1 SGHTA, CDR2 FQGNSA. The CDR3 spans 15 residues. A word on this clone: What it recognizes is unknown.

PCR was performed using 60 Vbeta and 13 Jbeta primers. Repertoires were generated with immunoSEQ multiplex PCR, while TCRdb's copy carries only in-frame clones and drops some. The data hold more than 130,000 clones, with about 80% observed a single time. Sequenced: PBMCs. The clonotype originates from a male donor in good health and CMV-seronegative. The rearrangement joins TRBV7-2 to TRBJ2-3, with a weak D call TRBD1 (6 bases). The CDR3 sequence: CASSLMGADTDTQYF. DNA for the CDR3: TGTGCCAGCAGCTTAATGGGGGCCGACACAGATACGCAGTATTTT.